Presented here are 31 T cell receptor beta chains from one specimen sequenced in a study of blood T cell repertoires in COVID-19. Sequencing was performed with immunoSEQ multiplex PCR; in TCRdb, only in-frame clones are kept and a portion is missing. The data contain almost 95,000 clones, 55% to 80% of them singletons. Material: peripheral blood. The receptors stem from a woman aged 55-69 years in a cohort sampled during active or convalescent COVID-19.

The chain couples TRBV30 to TRBJ2-2, with D possibly matching TRBD1 (5 bases). CDR3 length: 17 residues. The V and J ends lost 1 base and 6 bases respectively, with 21 bases between them. Germline loops: CDR1 GTSNPN, CDR2 SVGIG (reference sequence). CDR3 coding DNA: TGTGCCTGGAGTGCCTACAAGACAGATTTTGGGGCCGGGGAGCTGTTTTTT. Residues: CAWSAYKTDFGAGELFF.

V usage is TRBV14 and J usage is TRBJ2-7, with 8 bases fitting TRBD1. In germline, CDR1 is SGHDN, CDR2 FVKESK. There are 17 residues in the CDR3. J gave up 1 base and V 5 bases, and 13 bases lay outside the gene matches. CDR3 loop: CASSFSPGTGRSYEQYF. CDR3 nucleotide sequence: TGTGCCAGCAGCTTTTCACCCGGGACAGGACGATCCTACGAGCAGTACTTC.

This clone showed up just once. The chain joins TRBV23-1 to TRBJ1-1, with D maybe TRBD1 (5 bases). TRBV23-1 is classed as an ORF, of uncertain function. This CDR3 has 10 amino acids. The ends were cut back, 10 bases at V and 7 bases at J, with 10 bases in the middle. The chain's CDR3 is CANRQFEAFF. For the CDR3, the DNA is TGCGCCAACCGACAGTTTGAAGCTTTCTTT.

This clone was observed a handful of times. The gene calls are TRBV11-2 and TRBJ1-6; 9 bases fit TRBD1. The CDR3 is 16 amino acids. Germline trimming cut 7 bases from V and 7 bases from J; bases unmatched to any gene: 11. CDR1 and CDR2 from the germline V gene are SGHAT and FQNNGV. The CDR3 DNA reads TGTGCCAGCACCCTTGGTTACGGGACAGGGAATTCACCCCTCCACTTT. Translating gives CASTLGYGTGNSPLHF. The full variable domain, completed using reference TRBV11-2 and TRBJ1-6, is EAGVAQSPRYKIIEKRQSVAFWCNPISGHATLYWYQQILGQGPKLLIQFQNNGVVDDSQLPKDRFSAERLKGVDSTLKIQPAKLEDSAVYLCASTLGYGTGNSPLHFGNGTRLTVT.

The chain joins TRBV30 to TRBJ2-2, with 8 bases identical to TRBD1. Per germline, CDR1 GTSNPN and CDR2 SVGIG (reference sequence). J gave up 2 bases and V 5 bases, and 4 bases lay outside the gene matches. CDR3 length equals 14 residues. The CDR3, as DNA: TGTGCCTGGGGGGGACAGGTTAACACCGGGGAGCTGTTTTTT. This gives the protein CAWGGQVNTGELFF.

On this clone: This same CDR3 is encoded by further DNA sequences in the sample. The V gene is TRBV7-8, the J gene TRBJ1-2, with TRBD1 matching 7 bases. Germline CDR1 and CDR2: SGHVS and FQNEAQ. The CDR3 totals 14 residues. Unmatched junction bases numbered 7, after V lost 5 bases and J lost 4 bases. The CDR3 DNA reads as TGTGCCAGCAGCCAAGGGACAGAACTCTATGGCTACACCTTC. Translated: CASSQGTELYGYTF.

This clone was counted a single time. The V and J genes are TRBV6-5 and TRBJ2-3, with TRBD2 matching 10 bases. V shed 8 bases and J 5 bases; nucleotides not matched to a gene: 7. Germline assignment: CDR1 MNHEY and CDR2 SVGAGI. The CDR3 covers 14 residues. CDR3 in amino acids: CASAYSGGLDTQYF. The CDR3 DNA reads as TGTGCCAGCGCCTATAGCGGGGGGTTAGATACGCAGTATTTT.

V gene TRBV7-9 combines with J gene TRBJ2-1; D gene unclear. The CDR3 has 16 residues. Trimming pared 3 bases from V and 0 bases from J, leaving 12 bases between. Germline values: CDR1 SEHNR, CDR2 FQNEAQ (reference sequence). The CDR3 DNA reads as TGTGCCAGCAGCTTCTTCCCCCCTAGCTCCTACAATGAGCAGTTCTTC. This gives the protein CASSFFPPSSYNEQFF.

This clone was seen more than once but under ten times. V usage is TRBV20-1 and J usage is TRBJ1-5; D gene ambiguous. The CDR3 extends over 15 amino acids. Trimming took off 3 bases at V and 7 bases at J, with 19 bases between the two ends. CDR1 is DFQATT and CDR2 is SNEGSKA in the germline V gene (reference sequence). This CDR3 reads CSASSFERRTQPQHF. The CDR3 nucleotides read TGCAGTGCTAGTTCCTTTGAAAGGAGGACCCAGCCCCAGCATTTT.

The V and J genes are TRBV19 and TRBJ2-1; D possibly corresponds to TRBD1 (6 bases). This CDR3 has 15 residues. CDR1 and CDR2 from the germline V gene are LNHDA and SQIVND (reference sequence). Trimming cost V 2 bases and J 3 bases, with 11 bases left between them. The CDR3 loop is CASSILDRNYNEQFF. In nucleotides, the CDR3 is TGTGCCAGTAGTATATTAGACAGGAACTACAATGAGCAGTTCTTC.

This chain connects TRBV29-1 to TRBJ2-7; 8 bases match TRBD2. The length of the CDR3 is 16 residues. The trim removed 5 bases at V and 4 bases at J, leaving 16 bases unmatched. Germline loops: CDR1 SQVTM, CDR2 ANQGSEA. The CDR3 coding sequence is TGCAGCGTTTTCCCGGTGTCGGCGGGGGGCATTTACGAGCAGTACTTC. It is translated as CSVFPVSAGGIYEQYF.

V usage is TRBV6-5 and J usage is TRBJ1-4, with 8 bases matching TRBD1. The CDR3 has 14 residues. CDR1 and CDR2 from the germline V gene are MNHEY and SVGAGI. With V trimmed by 7 bases and J by 11 bases, 12 bases remained unmatched. This chain's CDR3 is CASTPGTGLVKLFF. In DNA, the CDR3 is TGTGCCAGCACCCCCGGGACAGGCTTAGTTAAACTGTTTTTT.

This clone was seen more than once but under ten times. The gene calls are TRBV5-1 and TRBJ1-2; no reliable D call. V lost 0 bases, J lost 6 bases, and 6 bases lay in between. Germline V CDR1 and CDR2: SGHRS, YFSETQ. The CDR3 contains 12 residues. CDR3 loop: CASSLGGNGYTF. CDR3 nucleotides: TGCGCCAGCAGCTTGGGAGGGAATGGCTACACCTTC.

The chain uses TRBV3-1 (or the pseudogene TRBV3-2) and TRBJ2-2; 8 positions agree with TRBD1. CDR3 length: 16 residues. V gave up 3 bases and J gave up 4 bases; unmatched junction bases: 7. Germline V gene data show CDR1 as LGHDT and CDR2 as YNNKEL (reference sequence). Here the CDR3 DNA reads TGTGCCAGCAGCCACCACCGAGGGACAGGCACCGGGGAGCTGTTTTTT. Encoded protein: CASSHHRGTGTGELFF.

This clone was observed a handful of times. The rearrangement joins TRBV6-5 to TRBJ1-6; 9 bases are a match to TRBD1. This CDR3 has 15 amino acids. The germline gives CDR1 MNHEY, CDR2 SVGAGI. V shed 6 bases and J 6 bases; nucleotides not matched to a gene: 6. The chain's CDR3 is CASRRTGVVNSPLHF. Written as DNA, the CDR3 is TGTGCCAGCAGAAGGACAGGGGTTGTTAATTCACCCCTCCACTTT.

CDR3 loop: CASSRVLQGVDGYTF. CDR3 nucleotide sequence: TGTGCCAGCAGCCGAGTTCTACAGGGCGTGGATGGCTACACCTTC. The V and J genes are TRBV14 and TRBJ1-2; possible D gene TRBD1, 6 bases. Trimming removed 4 bases from V and 6 bases from J, with 18 bases in between. This CDR3 region has 15 residues. Looked up from germline, CDR1 is SGHDN and CDR2 is FVKESK.

The rearrangement joins TRBV5-1 to TRBJ2-7, with a weak D call TRBD1 (6 bases). V lost 0 bases to trimming and J lost 3 bases, with 10 bases between them. Germline loops: CDR1 SGHRS, CDR2 YFSETQ. The CDR3 covers 14 residues. The CDR3 DNA sequence: TGCGCCAGCAGCTTGGGGCAGGGGTTCTACGAGCAGTACTTC. The encoded protein is CASSLGQGFYEQYF.

The rearrangement joins TRBV12-3 or TRBV12-4 to TRBJ1-2, with TRBD1 matching over 10 bases. After removal of 6 bases from V and 5 bases from J, the junction contained 3 bases not matched to a gene. The CDR3 contains 13 residues. The CDR3 here is CASSMDRGYGYTF. CDR3 coding DNA: TGTGCCAGCAGCATGGACAGGGGGTATGGCTACACCTTC.

J is TRBJ2-7 and V is TRBV6-2 or TRBV6-3; TRBD1 matches at 9 bases. Trimming at V came to 2 bases and at J to 5 bases, leaving 4 bases not matched to a gene. Germline V lookup: CDR1 MNHEY, CDR2 SVGEGT. This CDR3 is built from 14 residues. In DNA form, the CDR3 reads TGTGCCAGCAGTTACGGACAGGGGATCCACGAGCAGTACTTC. Its protein is CASSYGQGIHEQYF.

The chain links TRBV30 to TRBJ2-3; 8 bases agree with TRBD2. V was clipped by 0 bases and J by 4 bases; unmatched bases: 9. The CDR3 sequence is 16 residues long. Per germline, CDR1 GTSNPN and CDR2 SVGIG (reference sequence). CDR3 residues: CAWSVQFRGGPDTQYF. In DNA form, the CDR3 reads TGTGCCTGGAGTGTACAGTTTCGGGGGGGCCCAGATACGCAGTATTTT.

This chain joins TRBV5-1 and TRBJ2-7; D gene uncertain. This CDR3 is 14 amino acids long. V was shortened by 4 bases and J by 2 bases, with 13 bases between the two germline ends. Germline V gives CDR1 SGHRS, CDR2 YFSETQ. CDR3 residues: CASSTSGSTYEQYF. CDR3 nucleotides: TGCGCCAGCAGCACCTCCGGGTCAACCTACGAGCAGTACTTC.

V gene TRBV28 combines with J gene TRBJ2-7; no reliable D call. The germline CDR1 and CDR2 sequences are MDHEN and SYDVKM. V gave up 2 bases and J gave up 0 bases, with 17 bases separating them. CDR3 length: 17 amino acids. The CDR3 DNA reads as TGTGCCAGCAGTTTACCTCTGGGTACAGTGAGCTCCTACGAGCAGTACTTC. It codes for CASSLPLGTVSSYEQYF.

This chain joins TRBV5-1 and TRBJ2-1, with D perhaps matching TRBD2 (6 bases). The CDR3 is made up of 14 amino acids. Trimming took off 4 bases at V and 9 bases at J, with 17 bases between the two ends. Germline lookup yields CDR1 SGHRS and CDR2 YFSETQ. The CDR3 loop is CASSPPGVTGEQFF. DNA of the CDR3: TGCGCCAGCAGCCCTCCGGGGGTGACCGGTGAGCAGTTCTTC.

The V gene is TRBV11-3, the J gene TRBJ2-7; D gene unclear. The CDR3 loop spans 13 amino acids. V lost 0 bases and J lost 2, with 5 bases in between. The germline CDR1 and CDR2 sequences are SGHNT and YENEEA. CDR3 amino acids: CASSLENTYEQYF. The CDR3 DNA sequence: TGTGCCAGCAGCTTAGAAAACACCTACGAGCAGTACTTC.

The chain couples TRBV7-3 to TRBJ2-5; 11 positions match TRBD2. The CDR3 has 16 amino acids. Trimming removed 5 bases from V and 3 bases from J; junction bases left unmatched: 8. Germline values: CDR1 SGHTA, CDR2 FQGTGA. CDR3 in DNA: TGTGCCAGCAGCCCGGGGCTAGCGGGGGGTAAAGAGACCCAGTACTTC. Translation gives CASSPGLAGGKETQYF.

This clone appeared a few times. V gene TRBV2 combines with J gene TRBJ1-5, with 9 bases fitting TRBD1. The CDR3 spans 15 residues. The V gene's germline CDR1 is SNHLY and CDR2 FYNNEI. V gave up 8 bases and J gave up 3 bases; unmatched junction bases: 8. Here the CDR3 reads CASSTDRGYNQPQHF. CDR3 bases: TGTGCCAGCTCGACGGACAGGGGCTACAATCAGCCCCAGCATTTT.

The chain is built from TRBV7-9 and TRBJ2-1; 10 bases agree with TRBD2. This CDR3 has 15 residues. Trimming took 1 base from V and 7 from J; bases not matched to a gene: 4. Germline-derived CDR1 and CDR2 are SEHNR and FQNEAQ (reference sequence). CDR3: CASSLGSGRLNEQFF. For the CDR3, the DNA is TGTGCCAGCAGCTTAGGTAGCGGGAGGCTAAATGAGCAGTTCTTC.

The V call is TRBV27, the J call TRBJ2-3; 13 bases align to TRBD2. The CDR3 extends over 15 amino acids. V dropped 4 bases and J dropped 6; count of bases not matched to a gene: 4. Germline V gene lookup returns CDR1 MNHEY and CDR2 SMNVEV (reference sequence). CDR3 amino acids: CASSYLTSGGDTQYF. DNA of the CDR3: TGTGCCAGCAGTTATTTGACTAGCGGGGGGGATACGCAGTATTTT.

The chain has TRBV6-6 and TRBJ1-6; no firm D call. The V and J ends lost 5 bases and 0 bases respectively, with 14 bases between them. The CDR3 is 17 residues long. Germline V gene lookup returns CDR1 MNHNY and CDR2 SVGAGI (reference sequence). The CDR3 bases are TGTGCCAGCAGTCCTCCCAGAGGGAGCTCCTATAATTCACCCCTCCACTTT. It is translated as CASSPPRGSSYNSPLHF.

The chain is built from TRBV15 and TRBJ2-1; TRBD1 matches at 7 bases. CDR1 and CDR2 from the germline V gene are LNHNV and YYDKDF (reference sequence). The ends lost 1 base at V and 1 base at J; junction bases unmatched: 4. The CDR3 runs to 16 residues. CDR3 sequence reads: CATSRGRQGSYNEQFF. The CDR3 DNA is TGTGCCACCAGCAGAGGTAGACAGGGATCCTACAATGAGCAGTTCTTC.

The chain joins TRBV5-1 to TRBJ1-5, with D possibly being TRBD1 (6 bases). There are 15 residues in the CDR3. The V gene's germline CDR1 is SGHRS and CDR2 YFSETQ. Trimming took off 2 bases at V and 4 bases at J, with 13 bases between the two ends. The CDR3 sequence is CASSLAGAMNQPQHF. The CDR3 DNA is TGCGCCAGCAGCTTAGCAGGGGCCATGAATCAGCCCCAGCATTTT.